Below, 24 T cell receptor beta chains from the same sample are listed, as sequenced in a study of identical twins. In TCRdb, the 5' RACE reads were re-called with MiXCR into one record per CDR3 protein. The data contain 1.5 million to 2 million distinct CDR3 sequences, roughly 35% of them singletons. The source material was cord blood. These receptors were collected from a newborn girl in good health.

The chain has TRBV20-1 and TRBJ2-3; possible D gene TRBD1, 5 bases. The CDR3 extends over 13 amino acids. Germline V gene lookup returns CDR1 DFQATT and CDR2 SNEGSKA (reference sequence). DNA for the CDR3: TGCAGGGTTTGGGGCGACCGCACAGATACGCAGTATTTT. Protein: CRVWGDRTDTQYF.

This clonotype has a handful of counts. The CDR3 coding sequence is TGTGCCAGCAGTTACACCGGGACAGGGCCCTACGAGCAGTACTTC. Translation: CASSYTGTGPYEQYF. The chain is built from TRBV6-6 and TRBJ2-4; 9 bases are a match to TRBD1. The J call may be in error: the DNA end matches TRBJ2-7 better. From germline, CDR1 is MNHNY and CDR2 SVGAGI (reference sequence). There are 15 residues in the CDR3.

The table lists this clonotype with a few counts. V is TRBV2 and J is TRBJ2-3; TRBD2 aligns across 8 bases. The CDR3 sequence is 16 residues long. Germline CDR1 and CDR2: SNHLY and FYNNEI. Trimming took 8 bases from V and 5 from J; bases not matched to a gene: 15. The CDR3 nucleotides are TGTGCCAGCGTAGGGAGCGGGGGCCTCCGGGGAGATACGCAGTATTTT. Its translation is CASVGSGGLRGDTQYF.

The rearrangement uses TRBV11-2 and TRBJ2-7; D may be TRBD2 (6 bases). V was clipped by 5 bases and J by 4 bases, with 18 bases between them. The V gene's germline CDR1 is SGHAT and CDR2 FQNNGV. The CDR3 runs to 15 residues. Here the CDR3 reads CASSLATASSYEQYF. The CDR3 bases are TGTGCCAGCAGCCTAGCGACAGCCTCGTCATACGAGCAGTACTTC.

This rearrangement joins TRBV4-1 to TRBJ2-1, with a tentative D call TRBD2 (5 bases). The V end lost 2 bases, the J end lost 7 bases, and 21 bases lay between the germline ends. The CDR3 has 17 amino acids. The germline gives CDR1 MGHRA, CDR2 YSYEKL. The CDR3 DNA reads as TGCGCCAGCAGCCAACTTCTCAGGCGGGTTCATGGTAATGAGCAGTTCTTC. Amino acids: CASSQLLRRVHGNEQFF.

The rearrangement links TRBV9 to TRBJ2-1; 7 nucleotides agree with TRBD2. The CDR3 spans 17 residues. V lost 0 bases and J lost 9; bases outside the gene matches: 15. Germline CDR1 reads SGDLS; CDR2 reads YYNGEE. Here the CDR3 reads CASSVAGGSLAHTEQFF. CDR3 nucleotide sequence: TGTGCCAGCAGCGTAGCGGGAGGTAGCCTGGCGCATACTGAGCAGTTCTTC.

About this clonotype: A much larger clone differs by one base, so this may be a read error. This chain links TRBV5-1 with TRBJ2-7; a weak D match, TRBD1 (5 bases). The germline V and J ends were trimmed by 0 bases and 0 bases, with 13 bases remaining between them. CDR1 SGHRS and CDR2 YFSETQ come from the germline V gene. The CDR3 has 16 residues. CDR3 in amino acids: CASSLVMTASSYEQYF. CDR3 DNA: TGCGCCAGCAGCTTGGTGATGACAGCAAGCTCCTACGAGCAGTACTTC.

This clonotype occurred a few times. This rearrangement joins TRBV28 to TRBJ2-7; 14 bases align to TRBD2. Germline loops: CDR1 MDHEN, CDR2 SYDVKM. V was clipped by 5 bases and J by 6 bases; unmatched bases: 3. This CDR3 has 14 residues. This CDR3 is CASSVGTSGSEQYF. CDR3 DNA: TGTGCCAGCAGTGTCGGGACTAGCGGGAGCGAGCAGTACTTC.

This chain uses TRBV10-1 with TRBJ1-4, with TRBD1 matching over 7 bases. Germline values: CDR1 WNHNN, CDR2 SYGVQD (reference sequence). The V segment lost 4 bases and the J segment 5 bases; nucleotides outside the gene matches: 4. The length of the CDR3 is 14 residues. The CDR3 sequence: CASSADRLNEKLFF. The CDR3 DNA reads as TGCGCCAGCAGTGCGGACAGGCTGAATGAAAAACTGTTTTTT.

This clonotype appeared once. This rearrangement joins TRBV20-1 to TRBJ2-1; D ambiguous. V was clipped by 1 base and J by 6 bases, with 16 bases between them. The CDR3 is 15 residues long. Germline CDR1 is DFQATT and CDR2 is SNEGSKA (reference sequence). CDR3 amino acids: CSARGRLTRSNEQFF. Written as DNA, the CDR3 is TGCAGTGCTAGAGGGCGGCTAACTCGCAGCAATGAGCAGTTCTTC.

This chain links TRBV27 with TRBJ2-7, with 9 nucleotides matching TRBD2. The CDR3 consists of 15 residues. Germline V lookup: CDR1 MNHEY, CDR2 SMNVEV (reference sequence). J was trimmed by 2 bases and V by 3 bases; bases with no gene match: 5. The CDR3 region is CASSFLAGFAYEQYF. CDR3 DNA sequence: TGTGCCAGCAGTTTCCTAGCGGGATTCGCCTACGAGCAGTACTTC.

In regard to this clonotype: A much larger clone sits a single nucleotide away, making a read error possible. The chain couples TRBV12-3 or TRBV12-4 to TRBJ2-7, with D maybe TRBD2 (5 bases). Trimming shortened V by 3 bases and J by 7 bases, and 16 bases separated the two germline ends. The CDR3 consists of 14 residues. CDR3 region: CASSLGQRYNEQYF. DNA for the CDR3: TGTGCCAGCAGTTTGGGCCAGCGGTACAATGAGCAGTACTTC.

On this clonotype itself: One end of the junction varies from germline; a read error may be responsible. The chain is built from TRBV18 and TRBJ2-3; 7 bases line up with TRBD1. This CDR3 is 12 amino acids long. Germline CDR1 and CDR2: KGHSH and LQKENI. CDR3 region: CASSPGTATQYF. In nucleotides, the CDR3 is TGTGCCAGCTCACCCGGGACAGCTACGCAGTATTTT. The full variable domain, its missing parts supplied by reference TRBV18 and TRBJ2-3, is NAGVMQNPRHLVRRRGQEARLRCSPMKGHSHVYWYRQLPEEGLKFMVYLQKENIIDESGMPKERFSAEFPKEGPSILRIQQVVRGDSAAYFCASSPGTATQYFGPGTRLTVL.

The chain employs TRBV20-1 and TRBJ2-5; TRBD2 matches 10 bases. Trimming at V came to 3 bases and at J to 4 bases, leaving 8 bases not matched to a gene. Germline V gene lookup returns CDR1 DFQATT and CDR2 SNEGSKA (reference sequence). The CDR3 loop spans 15 amino acids. CDR3 loop: CSASDLAGVLETQYF. DNA for the CDR3: TGCAGTGCTAGTGATCTAGCGGGAGTGCTAGAGACCCAGTACTTC.

This clonotype showed up many times. For the CDR3, the DNA is TGCAGCGTTGGAGACAGTGGCTACACCTTC. This encodes CSVGDSGYTF. The rearrangement uses TRBV29-1 and TRBJ1-2; possible D gene TRBD1, 5 bases. CDR3 length: 10 amino acids. The V end was cut by 4 bases, the J end by 7 bases, with 7 bases between. Germline values: CDR1 SQVTM, CDR2 ANQGSEA.

V usage is TRBV2 and J usage is TRBJ1-4, with D possibly being TRBD1 (5 bases). Looked up from germline, CDR1 is SNHLY and CDR2 is FYNNEI. The CDR3 length is 14 residues. Trimming shortened V by 8 bases and J by 8 bases, and 18 bases separated the two germline ends. This CDR3 reads CASGGGRSQEKLFF. CDR3 sequence (DNA): TGTGCCAGCGGGGGTGGCCGCTCTCAGGAAAAACTGTTTTTT. The whole variable domain, remainder taken from reference TRBV2 and TRBJ1-4, is EPEVTQTPSHQVTQMGQEVILRCVPISNHLYFYWYRQILGQKVEFLVSFYNNEISEKSEIFDDQFSVERPDGSNFTLKIRSTKLEDSAMYFCASGGGRSQEKLFFGSGTQLSVL.

The chain's CDR3 is CASSYSPPSGRANEQYF. In DNA form, the CDR3 reads TGTGCCAGCAGTTACTCGCCTCCTAGCGGGAGGGCCAATGAGCAGTACTTC. The chain carries TRBV6-5 and TRBJ2-5; 12 bases are a match to TRBD2. Germline trimming cut 0 bases from V and 11 bases from J; bases unmatched to any gene: 13. From germline, CDR1 is MNHEY and CDR2 SVGAGI. The CDR3 covers 17 residues.

This rearrangement joins TRBV19 to TRBJ1-5; weak D call: TRBD1 (6 bases). V was clipped by 0 bases and J by 6 bases, with 15 bases between them. Germline CDR1 is LNHDA and CDR2 is SQIVND (reference sequence). The CDR3 sequence is 16 residues long. This chain's CDR3 is CASSIEGGATGQPQHF. As DNA, the CDR3 is TGTGCCAGTAGTATAGAAGGGGGGGCGACGGGTCAGCCCCAGCATTTT.

This clonotype was counted ten times or more. The rearrangement links TRBV12-3 or TRBV12-4 to TRBJ2-1; D not certain. V was trimmed by 3 bases and J by 0 bases, leaving 12 bases between them. The CDR3 totals 16 residues. The CDR3 bases are TGTGCCAGCAGTTTGGGCGGCTTAAGCTCCTACAATGAGCAGTTCTTC. Translated, it gives CASSLGGLSSYNEQFF.

The chain joins TRBV7-9 to TRBJ1-2, with D possibly being TRBD1 (5 bases). The CDR3 is made up of 15 amino acids. V lost 5 bases and J lost 2, with 15 bases in between. Germline lookup yields CDR1 SEHNR and CDR2 FQNEAQ (reference sequence). CDR3 sequence (DNA): TGTGCCAGCAGCGGAATGGGGGGACCCAACTATGGCTACACCTTC. Protein: CASSGMGGPNYGYTF.

The CDR3 DNA reads TGTGCCAGCAGCGGTACCAATCACGCTACCGCGACAGGCGATGACTATGGCTACACCTTC. Protein sequence: CASSGTNHATATGDDYGYTF. The V and J genes are TRBV7-9 and TRBJ1-2; TRBD1 might be the D (6 bases). Germline CDR1 is SEHNR and CDR2 is FQNEAQ (reference sequence). The CDR3 extends over 20 amino acids. The V and J ends lost 5 bases and 3 bases respectively, with 31 bases between them.

This rearrangement joins TRBV6-1 to TRBJ2-7; 7 bases map to TRBD1. Germline CDR1 is MNHNS and CDR2 is SASEGT. V was clipped by 4 bases and J by 4 bases; unmatched bases: 13. The CDR3 loop spans 16 amino acids. The CDR3 protein is CASSATPGTASYEQYF. The DNA for the CDR3 is TGTGCCAGCAGTGCAACCCCCGGGACAGCCAGTTACGAGCAGTACTTC.

V and J are TRBV12-3 or TRBV12-4 and TRBJ2-1, with 10 bases that match TRBD2. The CDR3 is 16 amino acids. V lost 5 bases, J lost 7 bases, and 11 bases stayed unmatched. The CDR3 nucleotides are TGTGCCAGCAGTCCAAAACTAGCGGGGAGCGGTAATGAGCAGTTCTTC. Translated, it gives CASSPKLAGSGNEQFF.

V usage is TRBV20-1 and J usage is TRBJ2-7; the match to TRBD1 covers 8 bases. V lost 8 bases, J lost 4 bases, and 16 bases stayed unmatched. The germline V gene has CDR1 DFQATT and CDR2 SNEGSKA (reference sequence). This CDR3 is built from 15 residues. The CDR3 DNA is TGCAGTTCCCCCACCTTACAGGGGGAAAGGTACGAGCAGTACTTC. It is translated as CSSPTLQGERYEQYF.